The next 4 T cell receptor beta chains were all read from a single sample in a study of CD8+CD57+ T cells in acquired aplastic anemia. Those patients picked for sequencing had displayed CD8+CD57+ cell expansion on flow cytometry. Profiling that covered TCR beta VDJ and CDR3 relied on genomic DNA as its template. TCRdb re-analysed the reads in MiXCR, keeping a single row per CDR3 protein. The sample comprises some 120,000 distinct CDR3 sequences, over 30% of which are singletons, and more than 2.5% rests with the top ten. The sequenced material came from sorted CD4+, CD8+, or CD8+CD57+ T cells (not recorded which) from PBMCs. The receptors shown here come from a human donor with aplastic anemia.

In its sample, this clonotype was seen once. The chain has TRBV2 and TRBJ1-5; D is unclear. Trimming stripped 5 bases from V and 5 bases from J, with 10 bases between. This CDR3 has 13 residues. Germline-derived CDR1 and CDR2 are SNHLY and FYNNEI. The CDR3 coding sequence is TGTGCCAGCAGTACTACAAGCGATCAGCCCCAGCATTTT. Its translation: CASSTTSDQPQHF.

This clonotype came up many times. V gene TRBV20-1 combines with J gene TRBJ2-7; D may be TRBD1 (6 bases). CDR3 size: 16 residues. Trimming removed 0 bases at V and 0 bases at J, with 15 bases between. Germline CDR1 is DFQATT and CDR2 is SNEGSKA (reference sequence). In nucleotides, the CDR3 is TGCAGTGCTAGAGACCTCCGACAGGCTTACTCCTACGAGCAGTACTTC. It is translated as CSARDLRQAYSYEQYF.

The chain joins TRBV10-3 to TRBJ1-2, with 7 bases that match TRBD1. J was trimmed by 0 bases and V by 7 bases; bases with no gene match: 11. This CDR3 is built from 16 residues. Germline loops: CDR1 ENHRY, CDR2 SYGVKD. CDR3 residues: CAITRGDSKTNYGYTF. In nucleotides, the CDR3 is TGTGCCATCACCCGGGGGGACAGCAAAACTAACTATGGCTACACCTTC.

This clonotype was seen many times. DNA for the CDR3: TGCAGTGCTAGAGTGGGAAGCGGGGTTAGCACAGATACGCAGTATTTT. It is translated as CSARVGSGVSTDTQYF. V gene TRBV20-1 combines with J gene TRBJ2-3; TRBD2 matches at 7 bases. There are 16 residues in the CDR3. Germline CDR1 reads DFQATT; CDR2 reads SNEGSKA (reference sequence). V lost 1 base and J lost 0; bases outside the gene matches: 7.